A selection of T cell receptor beta chains follows, all from one sample in a study of blood T cell repertoires in COVID-19. The repertoire was sequenced with immunoSEQ multiplex PCR; TCRdb's copy has only in-frame clones and lacks some. The sample records about 110,000 clones, 75% to 80% being singletons. Sequenced sample: peripheral blood. The receptors derive from a woman over 75 with active or convalescent COVID-19. Each CDR3 is given with its conserved first and last residue. A D gene is named only where the DNA matches it firmly. Expanded clones get a size class; other rows say once, few or many, or leave the size out.

j_gene	len	v_gene	d_gene	abundance	CDR3nt	CDR3aa
TRBJ1-1	12	TRBV27	NA	few	TGTGCCAGCAGGCCCTGGAGGGGTGAAGCTTTCTTT	CASRPWRGEAFF
TRBJ2-3	15	TRBV5-1	NA	once	TGCGCCAGCAGCTTGGATACTAGTAGCACAGATACGCAGTATTTT	CASSLDTSSTDTQYF
TRBJ2-7	14	TRBV4-3	TRBD1	NA	TGCGCCAGCAGCCAGAGGACAGGGGCCTACGAGCAGTACTTC	CASSQRTGAYEQYF
TRBJ2-5	14	TRBV10-1	NA	NA	TGCGCCAGCAGTGAGTCACTTCTCCAAGAGACCCAGTACTTC	CASSESLLQETQYF
TRBJ2-7	15	TRBV11-2	TRBD1	NA	TGTGCCAGCAGCCTCCAATTACAGGGGGTCTACGAGCAGTACTTC	CASSLQLQGVYEQYF
TRBJ2-7	14	TRBV2	TRBD2	NA	TGTGCCAGCACGAAGCGGGAAAGCTCCTACGAGCAGTACTTC	CASTKRESSYEQYF
TRBJ2-7	13	TRBV7-2	TRBD1	NA	TGTGCCAGCAGCACCGGGACAGGCTACGAGCAGTACTTC	CASSTGTGYEQYF
TRBJ2-1	15	TRBV19	NA	NA	TGTGCCAGTAGTATAGACAGCGGGCTTTACAATGAGCAGTTCTTC	CASSIDSGLYNEQFF
TRBJ2-2	16	TRBV11-2	TRBD2	NA	TGTGCCAGCAGCTCCCTTCGCGGGAGAAACACCGGGGAGCTGTTTTTT	CASSSLRGRNTGELFF
TRBJ1-5	13	TRBV12-3/TRBV12-4	NA	few	TGTGCCAGCAGTTTGATAAGGGGACAGCCCCAGCATTTT	CASSLIRGQPQHF
TRBJ2-7	15	TRBV6-4	TRBD2	NA	TGTGCCAGCAGTGACTCGACTAGCTTACACTACGAGCAGTACTTC	CASSDSTSLHYEQYF
TRBJ1-1	13	TRBV2	NA	NA	TGTGCCAGCAGTGACAGATTGAACACTGAAGCTTTCTTT	CASSDRLNTEAFF
TRBJ1-1	15	TRBV19	NA	NA	TGTGCCAGTAGTAAGCCAGGGAGGGGGTGGACTGAAGCTTTCTTT	CASSKPGRGWTEAFF
TRBJ1-2	16	TRBV5-1	TRBD1	NA	TGCGCCAGCAGCTTGGACCCGGGGACAGGGTTTTTTGGCTACACCTTC	CASSLDPGTGFFGYTF
TRBJ2-5	18	TRBV12-5	TRBD2	NA	TGTGCTAGTGGTTTGGTACCTGCCGCGGGAGTGACCGGGGAGACCCAGTACTTC	CASGLVPAAGVTGETQYF
TRBJ2-7	16	TRBV5-1	TRBD2	few	TGCGCCAGCAGCTTGGGGGCAGCGCGGGAGGTTGTCGAGCAGTACTTC	CASSLGAAREVVEQYF
TRBJ1-2	13	TRBV15	TRBD1	NA	TGTGCCACCAGTCTCCCGGGACAGGCGGGCTACACCTTC	CATSLPGQAGYTF
TRBJ2-7	15	TRBV5-1	TRBD2	NA	TGCGCCAGCAGCTTGGAAACGGGAGGTCCCTACGAGCAGTACTTC	CASSLETGGPYEQYF
TRBJ1-6	12	TRBV12-3/TRBV12-4	NA	NA	TGTGCCAGCAGGGAGGCGGATTCACCCCTCCACTTT	CASREADSPLHF
TRBJ2-3	16	TRBV10-3	TRBD2	NA	TGTGCCACCGGGACTAGCGGGAGGGTTGGCACAGATACGCAGTATTTT	CATGTSGRVGTDTQYF
TRBJ1-2	11	TRBV29-1	NA	NA	TGCAGCGTTGGTCCTTCCCATGGCTACACCTTC	CSVGPSHGYTF
TRBJ2-7	15	TRBV7-3	TRBD2	NA	TGTGCCAGCAGCATCCAGAGCGGGGGCACCTACGAGCAGTACTTC	CASSIQSGGTYEQYF
TRBJ2-3	13	TRBV3-1/TRBV3-2	NA	NA	TGTGCCAGCAGCCCTCTAGCCACAGATACGCAGTATTTT	CASSPLATDTQYF
TRBJ2-1	15	TRBV7-9	TRBD2	NA	TGTGCCAGCAGCATAGCGGGGAGCTCCTACAATGAGCAGTTCTTC	CASSIAGSSYNEQFF
TRBJ1-5	16	TRBV5-5	TRBD1	once	TGTGCCAGCAGCCAAGTAGGACAGGGTTCGACTCAGCCCCAGCATTTT	CASSQVGQGSTQPQHF
TRBJ1-6	17	TRBV7-9	TRBD1	NA	TGTGCCAGCAGCTTAATTTCCGGGACAGCCTATAATTCACCCCTCCACTTT	CASSLISGTAYNSPLHF
TRBJ2-3	16	TRBV4-1	TRBD2	once	TGCGCCAGCAGGACTAGGCTAGCGGGTGCCCAAGATACGCAGTATTTT	CASRTRLAGAQDTQYF
TRBJ1-5	13	TRBV19	TRBD1	NA	TGTGCCAGTAGGAACAGGGGAAATCAGCCCCAGCATTTT	CASRNRGNQPQHF
TRBJ2-5	13	TRBV7-9	NA	NA	TGTGCCAGCAGCTTAAGTTCGGTAGAGACCCAGTACTTC	CASSLSSVETQYF
TRBJ2-2	16	TRBV7-9	TRBD1	once	TGTGCCAGCAGCCCGGACAGGGGAGATTACACCGGGGAGCTGTTTTTT	CASSPDRGDYTGELFF
TRBJ2-1	18	TRBV7-9	TRBD2	NA	TGTGCCAGCAGCGATTCGGGACAGGGGACTAGCGGGGGAAATGAGCAGTTCTTC	CASSDSGQGTSGGNEQFF
TRBJ2-1	16	TRBV7-8	TRBD2	NA	TGTGCCAGCAGACCACTAGCGGGAGGGTCCTACAATGAGCAGTTCTTC	CASRPLAGGSYNEQFF
TRBJ1-5	13	TRBV19	NA	NA	TGTGCCAGTAGTATATCCAGGAATCAGCCCCAGCATTTT	CASSISRNQPQHF
TRBJ2-2	14	TRBV7-3	NA	once	TGTGCCAGCAGCCTCGGACTTAACACCGGGGAGCTGTTTTTT	CASSLGLNTGELFF
TRBJ2-7	13	TRBV18	TRBD1	NA	TGTGCCAGCTCGCACAGGGGACCCTACGAGCAGTACTTC	CASSHRGPYEQYF
TRBJ2-7	14	TRBV7-9	NA	NA	TGTGCCAGCAGCTTAGGGGCTAGCGACCGGTGGGTGCACTTC	CASSLGASDRWVHF
TRBJ2-5	13	TRBV24-1	TRBD2	NA	TGTGCCACCGGACTAGCGGGAGATGAGACCCAGTACTTC	CATGLAGDETQYF
TRBJ2-6	18	TRBV28	NA	once	TGTGCCAGCAGTGGGGGGTCAGGGGGAATCTCTGGGGCCAACGTCCTGACTTTC	CASSGGSGGISGANVLTF
TRBJ2-7	13	TRBV2	TRBD2	NA	TGTGCCAGCTCAGACGGGAGGCCCTACGAGCAGTACTTC	CASSDGRPYEQYF
TRBJ1-4	14	TRBV18	NA	NA	TGTGCCAGCTCACCACCCTCAGGTGGTGAAAAACTGTTTTTT	CASSPPSGGEKLFF
TRBJ2-1	15	TRBV5-6	NA	NA	TGTGCCAGCAGGACTAAGACTAGTTTCCACAATGAGCAGTTCTTC	CASRTKTSFHNEQFF